What follows describes a single T cell receptor beta chain. Its antigen is currently unknown. This sample was included in a study of a mutant IDH1 vaccine in newly diagnosed glioma. In the study overall: The patients received vaccinations eight times, in weeks 1, 3, 5, 7, 11, 15, 19 and 23. In some groups vaccination began 4-6 weeks post-radiotherapy; others received it with temozolomide. General observations from the study: Vaccine-induced immune responses occurred in 90% to 95% of patients.

The time point was: week 5, during vaccination. It was 300 ug of mutant IDH1 20-mer peptide that made up each vaccine dose, given with topical imiquimod. The CDR3 spans 15 residues. The germline CDR1 and CDR2 sequences are SNHLY and FYNNEI. V dropped 11 bases and J dropped 7; count of bases not matched to a gene: 14. Using immunoSEQ multiplex PCR, the repertoire was profiled, and TCRdb retains in-frame clones only, with some absent. This sample has some 10,000 clones, with about nine tenths found just once. This clonotype was obtained from a middle-aged woman with glioma. Some clones in this sample may be carry-over from other donors' samples. This sample comprised PBMCs, obtained from a glioma patient whose treatment included an IDH1 peptide vaccine. The rearrangement joins TRBV2 to TRBJ1-2; 12 bases are a match to TRBD1. CDR3 in DNA: TGTGCCGGTTCCGGGACAGGGGGCGCGGAACGTGGCTACACCTTC. This sequence encodes CAGSGTGGAERGYTF.